A selection of T cell receptor beta chains follows, all from one sample in a study of PD-1 blockade in classical Hodgkin lymphoma. The method was immunoSEQ multiplex PCR; TCRdb's version includes in-frame clones alone and lacks a portion of them. The table records 20,000 to 25,000 clones, around 68% of them present only once. The sequencing here drew on peripheral blood mononuclear cells (PBMCs), taken at baseline. These receptors originate from a human donor with classical Hodgkin lymphoma. Each CDR3 is given with its conserved first and last residue. D genes are given only for firm matches. Clone size is given for some rows only: seen once, a few or many times, or a class if the clone is expanded.

J	length	size	D	V	DNA	CDR3
TRBJ2-7	15	few	TRBD1	TRBV7-3	TGTGCCAGCAGCGAGGGACAGACAATTTACGACGAGCAGTACTTC	CASSEGQTIYDEQYF
TRBJ2-7	20	-	-	TRBV18	TGTGCCAGCTCACCAGCAACACCTCGACGCATACGTTTGATATACTACGAGCAGTACTTC	CASSPATPRRIRLIYYEQYF
TRBJ2-5	20	-	-	TRBV6-1	TGTGCCAGCAGTGAAGTGCGACCCGGGACACCCCACACCCGGGGAGAGACCCAGTACTTC	CASSEVRPGTPHTRGETQYF
TRBJ2-7	20	few	TRBD2	TRBV28	TGTGCCAGCAGATTGCTCCGGGACAAAAATAACTTAGCGGGGGTCTACGAGCAGTACTTC	CASRLLRDKNNLAGVYEQYF
TRBJ1-6	15	-	-	TRBV11-2	TGTGCCAGCAGCCCAGAAGGCAGGGATAGATCACCCCTCCACTTT	CASSPEGRDRSPLHF
TRBJ1-3	16	once	-	TRBV18	TGTGCCAGCTCACTGTCGGAGGGGACTTCTGGAAACACCATATATTTT	CASSLSEGTSGNTIYF
TRBJ2-7	14	few	-	TRBV19	TGTGCCAGTAGTAGGGACTCGGGGGTATCCGAGCAGTACTTC	CASSRDSGVSEQYF
TRBJ1-6	15	-	-	TRBV7-2	TGTGCCAGCAGCTTGTTAGGCTTCGATAATTCACCCCTCCACTTT	CASSLLGFDNSPLHF
TRBJ2-7	13	once	TRBD2	TRBV6-1	TGTGCCAGCCGGACTAGCAAATCCTACGAGCAGTACTTC	CASRTSKSYEQYF
TRBJ2-3	15	-	-	TRBV30	TGTGCCTGGCGTGGGGGGGTATGGGGGCCAGATACGCAGTATTTT	CAWRGGVWGPDTQYF
TRBJ1-5	13	-	-	TRBV6-5	TGTGCCAACAGTTCCGGACAGCATCAGCCCCAGCATTTT	CANSSGQHQPQHF
TRBJ2-1	13	once	-	TRBV2	TGTGCCAGCAGGGACAGCTCCTACAATGAGCAGTTCTTC	CASRDSSYNEQFF
TRBJ2-4	15	once	-	TRBV28	TGTGCCAGCAGTACCGCCGTCGGGGATGTGCGCATTCAGTACTTC	CASSTAVGDVRIQYF
TRBJ2-1	16	-	-	TRBV9	TGTGCCAGCAGCGTAGAGCAGGTTTTTATATCGGATGAGCAGTTCTTC	CASSVEQVFISDEQFF
TRBJ2-1	14	-	TRBD2	TRBV29-1	TGCAGCGCCAAAAGCGGGGGGGCCTTAAACGAGCAGTTCTTC	CSAKSGGALNEQFF
TRBJ1-1	14	once	-	TRBV15	TGTGCCACCAGCAGAACTCGGGCGGGCCCGGAAGCTTTCTTT	CATSRTRAGPEAFF
TRBJ1-5	15	-	-	TRBV4-3	TGCGCCAGCAGCCAAGATGGGACGAGCAATCAGCCCCAGCATTTT	CASSQDGTSNQPQHF
TRBJ1-3	18	-	-	TRBV5-6	TGTGCCAGCAGCTTAAATCCAGAGGGTTATACTTCTGGAAACACCATATATTTT	CASSLNPEGYTSGNTIYF
TRBJ2-3	16	few	-	TRBV4-3	TGCGCCAGCAGCCAAGATGGGGGGGCCAAGGGAGATACGCAGTATTTT	CASSQDGGAKGDTQYF
TRBJ2-7	13	-	-	TRBV29-1	TGCAGCGTTGACCGGGGGGCGAGCCCCGGGCAGTACTTC	CSVDRGASPGQYF
TRBJ2-3	15	-	-	TRBV19	TGTGCCAGTAGTATAGGGGGCAGAGCCACAGATACGCAGTATTTT	CASSIGGRATDTQYF
TRBJ1-1	14	-	TRBD1	TRBV30	TGTGCCTGGAGTCCAGGGACAGGTGACACTGAAGCTTTCTTT	CAWSPGTGDTEAFF
TRBJ1-4	11	-	-	TRBV7-9	TGTGCCAGCAGCTTCAGGGGAAAACTGTTTTTT	CASSFRGKLFF
TRBJ2-3	18	-	TRBD2	TRBV10-3	TGTGCCATCAGTGAGCAACTAGCGGGGGGGCTAAGCACAGATACGCAGTATTTT	CAISEQLAGGLSTDTQYF
TRBJ1-4	12	-	-	TRBV5-1	TGCGCCAGCAGCTCTCTCGGGGAAAAACTGTTTTTT	CASSSLGEKLFF
TRBJ2-7	15	-	-	TRBV6-5	TGTGCCAGCAGTTACTATAGGGAAGAAAACTACGAGCAGTACTTC	CASSYYREENYEQYF
TRBJ2-2	14	once	TRBD1	TRBV11-3	TGTGCCAGTCGGGACAGGGCGTACACCGGGGAGCTGTTTTTT	CASRDRAYTGELFF
TRBJ1-2	17	-	-	TRBV15	TGTGCCACCAGCAGAGAGGGAAGGGCGGAACCTAACTATGGCTACACCTTC	CATSREGRAEPNYGYTF
TRBJ2-2	14	-	-	TRBV6-1	TGTGCCAGCAGGAGGACCGTTAACACCGGGGAGCTGTTTTTT	CASRRTVNTGELFF
TRBJ1-1	13	-	-	TRBV5-5	TGTGCCAGCAGCGAGGACACCCGCACTGAAGCTTTCTTT	CASSEDTRTEAFF
TRBJ1-1	10	-	-	TRBV6-5	TGTGCCACCGTAGGGCATGGGGCTTTCTTT	CATVGHGAFF
TRBJ1-5	15	-	-	TRBV28	TGTGCCAGCACCTACATACAGGGTAGCAATCAGCCCCAGCATTTT	CASTYIQGSNQPQHF
TRBJ1-2	14	-	TRBD1	TRBV28	TGTGCCAGCAGTTTCGGCAGGGGGAAGGGTGGCTACACCTTC	CASSFGRGKGGYTF